Listed here are 27 T cell receptor beta chains from one sample, sequenced in a study of blood T cell repertoires in COVID-19 (TCRdb year 2020). The receptor library was made with the immunoSEQ multiplex PCR assay. The immuneACCESS repertoire file appears here via TCRdb, limited to in-frame rearrangements. These files lack a portion of the clones; in checked studies, under half of the deficit traces to unresolved V genes, and the cause of the others is not known. Present in this sample are 200,000 to 250,000 clones, roughly 90% of which were seen just once. 4.1% of the sample is in the top ten clones. The specimen sequenced was PBMCs or T cells enriched from blood (not recorded which). The receptors were sampled from a woman in her 30s who had recovered from COVID-19.

The J gene is TRBJ2-5, the V gene TRBV5-1, with 9 bases lining up with TRBD2. The CDR3 extends over 17 amino acids. V shed 0 bases and J 4 bases; nucleotides not matched to a gene: 10. Germline V gene sequence: CDR1 SGHRS, CDR2 YFSETQ. CDR3 protein: CASSLDGSGSLGETQYF. The CDR3 coding sequence is TGCGCCAGCAGCTTGGATGGTAGCGGGAGTTTGGGAGAGACCCAGTACTTC. The full variable domain, with the rest looked up from reference TRBV5-1 and TRBJ2-5, is KAGVTQTPRYLIKTRGQQVTLSCSPISGHRSVSWYQQTPGQGLQFLFEYFSETQRNKGNFPGRFSGRQFSNSRSEMNVSTLELGDSALYLCASSLDGSGSLGETQYFGPGTRLLVL.

This clone was recorded only once. The chain recombines TRBV9 with TRBJ1-1, with D perhaps matching TRBD1 (6 bases). Germline-derived CDR1 and CDR2 are SGDLS and YYNGEE. CDR3 size: 14 residues. V dropped 0 bases and J dropped 4 bases, with 10 bases sitting between them. The CDR3 nucleotides read TGTGCCAGCAGCGTAGGGGGGCTGGGCACTGAAGCTTTCTTT. Protein: CASSVGGLGTEAFF.

The gene calls are TRBV11-2 and TRBJ1-1; possibly TRBD1 for D (6 bases). With 5 bases removed from V and 5 bases from J, the gap between germline ends came to 18 bases. The CDR3 extends over 15 amino acids. Germline V gene lookup returns CDR1 SGHAT and CDR2 FQNNGV. This chain's CDR3 is CASSPPGGGGTEAFF. The CDR3, as DNA: TGTGCCAGCAGCCCCCCGGGAGGGGGAGGGACTGAAGCTTTCTTT. Full variable domain (outside the CDR3, taken from reference TRBV11-2 and TRBJ1-1): EAGVAQSPRYKIIEKRQSVAFWCNPISGHATLYWYQQILGQGPKLLIQFQNNGVVDDSQLPKDRFSAERLKGVDSTLKIQPAKLEDSAVYLCASSPPGGGGTEAFFGQGTRLTVV.

The V and J genes are TRBV7-9 and TRBJ2-1; D possibly corresponds to TRBD2 (6 bases). The germline V gene has CDR1 SEHNR and CDR2 FQNEAQ (reference sequence). The CDR3 has 15 amino acids. Trimming removed 4 bases from V and 5 bases from J, with 15 bases in between. The CDR3 loop is CASSSRGTRNNEQFF. CDR3 in DNA: TGTGCCAGCAGCTCGCGGGGCACCCGGAACAATGAGCAGTTCTTC.

This chain joins TRBV20-1 and TRBJ2-7; 8 bases fit TRBD2. J was trimmed by 3 bases and V by 3 bases; bases with no gene match: 7. Per germline, CDR1 DFQATT and CDR2 SNEGSKA (reference sequence). CDR3 length: 14 residues. CDR3 protein: CSASVAGHLYEQYF. The CDR3, as DNA: TGCAGTGCTAGTGTAGCGGGGCATCTCTACGAGCAGTACTTC.

The chain has TRBV14 and TRBJ1-1, with 7 bases fitting TRBD1. The V gene's germline CDR1 is SGHDN and CDR2 FVKESK. The CDR3 covers 16 residues. V was pared by 2 bases and J by 0 bases, with 6 bases of the junction left unmatched. The CDR3 bases are TGTGCCAGCAGCCAACTGACAGGGCAGATGAACACTGAAGCTTTCTTT. As protein: CASSQLTGQMNTEAFF.

This sequence joins TRBV29-1 and TRBJ2-2; a possible D gene is TRBD1 (6 bases). Between the trimmed V and J ends, which lost 5 bases and 6 bases, there was a span of 13 bases. Germline CDR1 reads SQVTM; CDR2 reads ANQGSEA. CDR3 length: 13 amino acids. The DNA of the CDR3 is TGCAGCGTTCCGGACAGAGCGTCCGGGGAGCTGTTTTTT. Its translation is CSVPDRASGELFF.

The J gene is TRBJ1-5, the V gene TRBV18, with TRBD1 as a possible D gene (6 bases). CDR1 KGHSH and CDR2 LQKENI come from the germline V gene. The CDR3 totals 12 residues. Trimming cost V 6 bases and J 6 bases, with 9 bases left between them. The CDR3 region is CASSAGVQPQHF. The DNA of the CDR3 is TGTGCCAGCTCGGCAGGGGTTCAGCCCCAGCATTTT.

This clone is a singleton in its sample. The chain is built from TRBV29-1 and TRBJ1-5, with 10 bases matching TRBD1. Per germline, CDR1 SQVTM and CDR2 ANQGSEA. J gave up 9 bases and V 2 bases, and 7 bases lay outside the gene matches. The CDR3 extends over 14 amino acids. CDR3 amino acids: CSVERDRGAGPQHF. DNA of the CDR3: TGCAGCGTTGAAAGGGACAGGGGAGCGGGGCCCCAGCATTTT.

This sequence joins TRBV7-3 and TRBJ2-1, with no clear D. CDR1 and CDR2 from the germline V gene are SGHTA and FQGTGA. CDR3 length equals 14 residues. The ends were cut back, 3 bases at V and 1 base at J, with 7 bases in the middle. The CDR3 nucleotides are TGTGCCAGCAGCTTCTCAGCGTCCTACAATGAGCAGTTCTTC. Encoded protein: CASSFSASYNEQFF.

Only a few counts were recorded for this clone. V is TRBV7-2 and J is TRBJ1-1; tentatively, D is TRBD1 (5 bases). This CDR3 is 16 amino acids long. Germline CDR1 SGHTA, CDR2 FQGNSA. Trimming cost V 4 bases and J 1 base, with 16 bases left between them. The CDR3 bases are TGTGCCAGCAGCTCAGGCCGGGGGATGGGGAACACTGAAGCTTTCTTT. Encoded protein: CASSSGRGMGNTEAFF.

The chain links TRBV30 to TRBJ2-7; 7 nucleotides agree with TRBD2. CDR3 length: 13 amino acids. J gave up 12 bases and V 4 bases, and 15 bases lay outside the gene matches. Germline V gene lookup returns CDR1 GTSNPN and CDR2 SVGIG (reference sequence). The CDR3 DNA is TGTGCCTGGAACCCCACCCGGGGAGGGGAACGGTACTTC. Translation gives CAWNPTRGGERYF.

The chain recombines TRBV14 with TRBJ2-5; TRBD2 agrees at 7 bases. The CDR3 is 15 residues long. Trimming took 3 bases from V and 4 from J; bases not matched to a gene: 8. Germline-derived CDR1 and CDR2 are SGHDN and FVKESK. CDR3 nucleotides: TGTGCCAGCAGCCACTTGGGAGGGCTGTCAGAGACCCAGTACTTC. Residues: CASSHLGGLSETQYF. Filled out from reference TRBV14 and TRBJ2-5, the complete variable domain reads EAGVTQFPSHSVIEKGQTVTLRCDPISGHDNLYWYRRVMGKEIKFLLHFVKESKQDESGMPNNRFLAERTGGTYSTLKVQPAELEDSGVYFCASSHLGGLSETQYFGPGTRLLVL.

The V and J genes are TRBV6-5 and TRBJ2-7; 8 nucleotides agree with TRBD2. V was pared by 0 bases and J by 3 bases, with 7 bases of the junction left unmatched. Germline CDR1 is MNHEY and CDR2 is SVGAGI. This CDR3 is built from 16 residues. The CDR3 DNA follows: TGTGCCAGCAGTTACTCAAGGACTAGCAGGAGCTACGAGCAGTACTTC. It specifies CASSYSRTSRSYEQYF.

The chain recombines TRBV18 with TRBJ1-2; D uncertain. The CDR3 is 14 residues long. Germline V CDR1 and CDR2: KGHSH, LQKENI. Trimming took 4 bases from V and 0 from J, leaving 9 bases between them. CDR3 DNA: TGTGCCAGCTCACGAACGGGAGCTAACTATGGCTACACCTTC. Translation gives CASSRTGANYGYTF.

This clone was counted only a few times. This rearrangement joins TRBV27 to TRBJ1-2, with 7 bases identical to TRBD1. The length of the CDR3 is 16 residues. Germline-derived CDR1 and CDR2 are MNHEY and SMNVEV (reference sequence). Trimming cost V 0 bases and J 4 bases; bases outside gene matches: 8. CDR3 DNA sequence: TGTGCCAGCAGTTTATCGGGGACAGCTGGGGTCTATGGCTACACCTTC. This translates into CASSLSGTAGVYGYTF.

About this clone itself: Other DNA sequences from this sample encode an identical CDR3 as well. The CDR3 DNA reads TGCGCCAGCAGCTTGCGGGGTAATCAGCCCCAGCATTTT. Its protein product is CASSLRGNQPQHF. This rearrangement joins TRBV5-1 to TRBJ1-5, with no clear D. The ends were cut back, 1 base at V and 4 bases at J, with 6 bases in the middle. From germline, CDR1 is SGHRS and CDR2 YFSETQ. The length of the CDR3 is 13 residues. The full variable domain, completed using reference TRBV5-1 and TRBJ1-5, is KAGVTQTPRYLIKTRGQQVTLSCSPISGHRSVSWYQQTPGQGLQFLFEYFSETQRNKGNFPGRFSGRQFSNSRSEMNVSTLELGDSALYLCASSLRGNQPQHFGDGTRLSIL.

In DNA, the CDR3 is TGCAGCGTTTTATTTTGGCAGGGGAACACTGAAGCTTTCTTT. The encoded protein is CSVLFWQGNTEAFF. The V gene is TRBV29-1, the J gene TRBJ1-1; tentatively, D is TRBD1 (5 bases). Germline V CDR1 and CDR2: SQVTM, ANQGSEA. Trimming took 5 bases from V and 1 from J, leaving 14 bases between them. CDR3 length equals 14 residues.

This chain connects TRBV3-1 (or the pseudogene TRBV3-2) to TRBJ2-2, with D maybe TRBD2 (5 bases). Germline V gives CDR1 LGHDT, CDR2 YNNKEL (reference sequence). Trimming shortened V by 1 base and J by 2 bases, and 20 bases separated the two germline ends. The CDR3 is 19 residues long. The CDR3 bases are TGTGCCAGCAGCCAAGGACCGACTATAGGGTGGGGAAACACCGGGGAGCTGTTTTTT. Translating it yields CASSQGPTIGWGNTGELFF.

This chain connects TRBV19 to TRBJ1-3; 10 bases are a match to TRBD1. Germline V gene lookup returns CDR1 LNHDA and CDR2 SQIVND (reference sequence). The CDR3 consists of 15 residues. The V and J ends lost 10 bases and 0 bases, in that order; junction bases with no gene match: 6. The chain's CDR3 is CATSTGGFSGNTIYF. Here the CDR3 DNA reads TGTGCCACCTCGACAGGGGGCTTCTCTGGAAACACCATATATTTT.

This clone has a handful of counts. The CDR3 is CASSPGTAITMNTEAFF. In nucleotides, the CDR3 is TGTGCCAGTAGTCCAGGGACAGCTATTACCATGAACACTGAAGCTTTCTTT. The chain carries TRBV19 and TRBJ1-1, with 7 bases lining up with TRBD1. J was trimmed by 0 bases and V by 5 bases; bases with no gene match: 12. The CDR3 runs 17 residues. Germline V gene data show CDR1 as LNHDA and CDR2 as SQIVND (reference sequence).

The gene calls are TRBV7-9 and TRBJ1-2; D unresolved. This CDR3 has 12 residues. The V end was cut by 3 bases, the J end by 2 bases, with 4 bases between. Germline-derived CDR1 and CDR2 are SEHNR and FQNEAQ (reference sequence). The CDR3 DNA reads TGTGCCAGCAGCTTGGAGAACTATGGCTACACCTTC. Translated, it gives CASSLENYGYTF.

The rearrangement joins TRBV7-3 to TRBJ2-7; weak D call: TRBD1 (6 bases). The CDR3 runs to 13 residues. The V and J ends lost 4 bases and 6 bases respectively, with 13 bases between them. Germline V gives CDR1 SGHTA, CDR2 FQGTGA. CDR3 residues: CASSSSGASEQYF. In nucleotides, the CDR3 is TGTGCCAGCAGCTCTTCAGGGGCCTCCGAGCAGTACTTC.

The chain employs TRBV28 and TRBJ2-5, with TRBD2 matching over 12 bases. Trimming cost V 9 bases and J 5 bases; bases outside gene matches: 7. The CDR3 contains 14 residues. CDR1 and CDR2 (germline): MDHEN, SYDVKM. The CDR3 loop reads CASLTSGSVETQYF. The CDR3 nucleotides read TGTGCCAGTCTGACTAGCGGGAGCGTTGAGACCCAGTACTTC.

The CDR3 nucleotides are TGTGCCAGCAGCTTGGCGGGGGGGCGAGGGACTGAAGCTTTCTTT. Translated, it gives CASSLAGGRGTEAFF. The chain combines TRBV5-4 with TRBJ1-1, with D possibly being TRBD1 (6 bases). The germline V and J ends were trimmed by 0 bases and 5 bases, with 14 bases remaining between them. Germline CDR1 and CDR2: SGHNT and YYREEE (reference sequence). This CDR3 is 15 amino acids long.

The J gene is TRBJ2-7, the V gene TRBV7-8, with 7 bases identical to TRBD1. V was clipped by 3 bases and J by 0 bases; unmatched bases: 14. CDR1 is SGHVS and CDR2 is FQNEAQ in the germline V gene. CDR3 size: 18 residues. The CDR3 reads CASSFPGTGDTYSYEQYF. The CDR3 nucleotides are TGTGCCAGCAGCTTCCCGGGCACAGGGGACACCTACTCCTACGAGCAGTACTTC.

The chain employs TRBV7-2 and TRBJ1-2, with 9 bases fitting TRBD1. This CDR3 comprises 15 residues. Germline V gene lookup returns CDR1 SGHTA and CDR2 FQGNSA. V shed 3 bases, J shed 4 bases, and the junction held 6 bases outside the gene matches. CDR3: CASSFDRGNSYGYTF. The CDR3 nucleotides are TGTGCCAGCAGCTTCGACAGGGGGAATAGCTATGGCTACACCTTC. The full variable domain, its missing parts supplied by reference TRBV7-2 and TRBJ1-2, is GAGVSQSPSNKVTEKGKDVELRCDPISGHTALYWYRQSLGQGLEFLIYFQGNSAPDKSGLPSDRFSAERTGGSVSTLTIQRTQQEDSAVYLCASSFDRGNSYGYTFGSGTRLTVV.